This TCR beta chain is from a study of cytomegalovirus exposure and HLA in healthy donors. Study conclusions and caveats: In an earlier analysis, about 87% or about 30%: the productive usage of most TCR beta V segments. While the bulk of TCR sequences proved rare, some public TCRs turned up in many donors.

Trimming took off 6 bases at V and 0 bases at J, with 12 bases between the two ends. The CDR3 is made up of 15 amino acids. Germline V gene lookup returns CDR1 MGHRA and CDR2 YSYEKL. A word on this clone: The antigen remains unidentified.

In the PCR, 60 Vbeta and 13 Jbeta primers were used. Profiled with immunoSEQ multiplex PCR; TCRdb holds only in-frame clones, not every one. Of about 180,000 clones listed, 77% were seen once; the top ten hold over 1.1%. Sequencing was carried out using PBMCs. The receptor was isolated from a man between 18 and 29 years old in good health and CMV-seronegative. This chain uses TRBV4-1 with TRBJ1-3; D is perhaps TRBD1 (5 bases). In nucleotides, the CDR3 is TGCGCCAGCAGTCCGGGACTGAACTCTGGAAACACCATATATTTT. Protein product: CASSPGLNSGNTIYF.